The TCR beta chain under discussion was sequenced for a study of T-cell reconstitution after alpha-beta-depleted transplantation in children listed by TCRdb under 2016. At the level of the whole study: T-cell immune reconstitution after TCRalphabeta/CD19-depleted allogeneic hematopoietic cell transplantation in children was quantitatively tracked in the study by means of TCR repertoire profiling.

As for this clonotype: Its antigen is still unknown. No much larger clone exists at a distance of one base, and base qualities are not known.

The sample's treatment or condition, from its label and the paper: allogeneic hematopoietic cell transplantation with graft depleted of TCRalphabeta T cells and CD19 B cells. The transplant recipients were children given TCRalphabeta/CD19-depleted allogeneic hematopoietic cell grafts. The investigation overall reported the following: The apparently early alphabetaT-cell count recovery about two months after transplant was reportedly dependent on only several hundred rapidly expanded clones derived from non-depleted graft cells. Over the following months the frequencies of hyperexpanded clones went down, and after one year T-cell counts and TCRbeta diversity were mostly credited to newly produced T cells. In some patients, the high TCRbeta diversity seen at day 60 was put down to recipient T cells and intrathymic progenitors that had survived conditioning.

The library was prepared using PCR. The run used an Illumina HiSeq 2500. To normalize quantification of the TCRbeta repertoire, the TCR libraries were built with molecular barcoding that relied on unique molecular identifiers. TCRdb reran the public reads through fastp at Q25 and MiXCR, keeping productive beta chains. Here each entry gathers all rows of one CDR3 protein and keeps the most common genes and DNA. The sample contains hundreds of thousands of distinct CDR3 sequences, around a sixth of them found a single time. Around 45% of the sample is taken by the ten largest. Here the sequenced sample was PBMCs, mostly from graft donor cells, taken 360 days after TCRalphabeta/CD19-depleted stem cell transplant. The clonotype was recovered from a male patient between 2 and 15 years old who had a stem cell transplant for acute lymphoblastic leukemia, so the T cells may come from the graft donor.

For the CDR3, the sequence is CASSLGGYLNQPQHF. The nucleotides are TGTGCCAGCAGCTTGGGCGGATATCTCAATCAGCCCCAGCATTTT. In this chain, TRBV5-6 is recombined with TRBJ1-5; the D gene assignment is ambiguous. The CDR3 measures 15 amino acids from cysteine to phenylalanine. The sequence is cut down to CDR3 DNA, 45 bases in frame from base 1. Trimming at the junction amounts to 0 bases on V and 3 bases on J, and the germline ends lie 10 bases apart. The germline V gene sets CDR1 to SGHDT and CDR2 to YYEEEE.